Listed here are 19 T cell receptor beta chains from one sample, sequenced in a study of blood T cell repertoires in COVID-19. Using immunoSEQ multiplex PCR, the repertoire was profiled, and TCRdb retains in-frame clones only, with some absent. Found here are some 70,000 clones, 80% to 95% of them singletons; the top ten hold around 0.47%. Sequenced: peripheral blood. The receptors stem from a man aged 45-60 years with COVID-19, enrolled during active disease.

The rearrangement links TRBV5-1 to TRBJ1-2, with 9 bases identical to TRBD1. V was clipped by 0 bases and J by 2 bases; unmatched bases: 2. Germline assignment: CDR1 SGHRS and CDR2 YFSETQ. This CDR3 spans 15 amino acids. CDR3 amino acids: CASSLDGTGNYGYTF. The CDR3 DNA is TGCGCCAGCAGCTTGGACGGGACAGGGAACTATGGCTACACCTTC.

The chain joins TRBV6-2 or TRBV6-3 to TRBJ2-4; 7 positions agree with TRBD2. V lost 2 bases to trimming and J lost 4 bases; unmatched junction nucleotides: 5. The CDR3 runs to 15 residues. From germline, CDR1 is MNHEY and CDR2 SVGEGT. This CDR3 reads CASSYGASGKNIQYF. The CDR3 bases are TGTGCCAGCAGTTACGGCGCTAGCGGAAAAAACATTCAGTACTTC.

The chain has TRBV6-2 or TRBV6-3 and TRBJ1-4, with 10 nucleotides matching TRBD1. This CDR3 is 15 amino acids long. Germline loops: CDR1 MNHEY, CDR2 SVGEGT. V shed 0 bases and J 10 bases; nucleotides not matched to a gene: 5. In DNA, the CDR3 is TGTGCCAGCAGTTACTCGACAGGGGGCGCAAGAAAACTGTTTTTT. It codes for CASSYSTGGARKLFF.

V and J are TRBV18 and TRBJ2-3, with 7 bases that match TRBD2. Germline V lookup: CDR1 KGHSH, CDR2 LQKENI. The CDR3 contains 15 residues. V was pared by 6 bases and J by 4 bases, with 10 bases of the junction left unmatched. The CDR3, as DNA: TGTGCCAGCTCCCCAGGGCGGGAGCCCCCAGATACGCAGTATTTT. Translating gives CASSPGREPPDTQYF. Full variable domain (missing parts from reference TRBV18 and TRBJ2-3): NAGVMQNPRHLVRRRGQEARLRCSPMKGHSHVYWYRQLPEEGLKFMVYLQKENIIDESGMPKERFSAEFPKEGPSILRIQQVVRGDSAAYFCASSPGREPPDTQYFGPGTRLTVL.

This chain connects TRBV7-9 to TRBJ1-2, with unresolved D. The V and J ends lost 5 bases and 0 bases respectively, with 16 bases between them. CDR3 length: 16 residues. Germline assignment: CDR1 SEHNR and CDR2 FQNEAQ (reference sequence). The DNA of the CDR3 is TGTGCCAGCAGCCAAGCGGCGGGCGTAACTAACTATGGCTACACCTTC. Residues: CASSQAAGVTNYGYTF.

The chain recombines TRBV3-1 (or the pseudogene TRBV3-2) with TRBJ2-3, with D possibly being TRBD2 (6 bases). The CDR3 is 15 residues long. Trimming shortened V by 4 bases and J by 4 bases, and 15 bases separated the two germline ends. Germline V gene data show CDR1 as LGHDT and CDR2 as YNNKEL (reference sequence). CDR3 region: CASSRMLANADTQYF. The CDR3 DNA sequence: TGTGCCAGCAGCCGGATGCTAGCGAACGCAGATACGCAGTATTTT.

This chain links TRBV5-1 with TRBJ1-1; 7 bases agree with TRBD1. The germline CDR1 and CDR2 sequences are SGHRS and YFSETQ. Unmatched junction bases numbered 4, after V lost 4 bases and J lost 1 base. The CDR3 extends over 14 amino acids. CDR3 bases: TGCGCCAGCAGCAACAGGGGTTGGAACACTGAAGCTTTCTTT. It yields the protein CASSNRGWNTEAFF.

This sequence joins TRBV23-1 and TRBJ2-1; D is ambiguous. TRBV23-1 is designated an ORF whose function remains uncertain. V lost 2 bases, J lost 10 bases, and 6 bases lay in between. There are 11 residues in the CDR3. CDR3 residues: CASSQEMEQFF. The CDR3 DNA sequence: TGCGCCAGCAGTCAAGAGATGGAGCAGTTCTTC.

This rearrangement joins TRBV5-6 to TRBJ2-1; D is uncertain. The CDR3 totals 11 residues. V was cut by 2 bases and J by 8 bases, with 5 bases left in between. Germline CDR1 reads SGHDT; CDR2 reads YYEEEE. This chain's CDR3 is CASSFLYEQFF. The CDR3 nucleotides are TGTGCCAGCAGCTTTTTATATGAGCAGTTCTTC.

The CDR3 here is CAISGTVNYEQYF. The CDR3 nucleotides read TGTGCCATCAGTGGGACAGTCAACTACGAGCAGTACTTC. The chain employs TRBV10-3 and TRBJ2-7; weak D call: TRBD1 (6 bases). This CDR3 has 13 amino acids. The germline V gene encodes CDR1 ENHRY and CDR2 SYGVKD. Trimming shortened V by 4 bases and J by 3 bases, and 10 bases separated the two germline ends.

The gene calls are TRBV14 and TRBJ2-7; weak D call: TRBD1 (6 bases). The CDR3 runs to 14 residues. Germline lookup yields CDR1 SGHDN and CDR2 FVKESK. V was shortened by 2 bases and J by 3 bases, with 11 bases between the two germline ends. The CDR3 spells CASSQKTGYYEQYF. For the CDR3, the DNA is TGTGCCAGCAGCCAAAAGACAGGCTACTACGAGCAGTACTTC. Variable domain in full (rest from reference TRBV14 and TRBJ2-7): EAGVTQFPSHSVIEKGQTVTLRCDPISGHDNLYWYRRVMGKEIKFLLHFVKESKQDESGMPNNRFLAERTGGTYSTLKVQPAELEDSGVYFCASSQKTGYYEQYFGPGTRLTVT.

This clone appeared a single time. The rearrangement links TRBV9 to TRBJ1-6; D uncertain. Germline-derived CDR1 and CDR2 are SGDLS and YYNGEE. The CDR3 length is 14 residues. Deletions cut 4 bases from V and 6 bases from J, with 11 bases between. The CDR3 loop reads CASSLDIFNSPLHF. The CDR3, as DNA: TGTGCCAGCAGCCTAGACATTTTTAATTCACCCCTCCACTTT.

This clone was picked up a small number of times. V gene TRBV10-3 combines with J gene TRBJ1-6, with D maybe TRBD1 (5 bases). The CDR3 has 14 residues. Germline V gene data show CDR1 as ENHRY and CDR2 as SYGVKD. Trimming stripped 2 bases from V and 9 bases from J, with 11 bases between. DNA for the CDR3: TGTGCCATCAGTGAGCAGGGTTCGGGTTCACCCCTCCACTTT. Amino acid sequence: CAISEQGSGSPLHF.

The genes are TRBV12-5 and TRBJ1-5, with TRBD1 matching 7 bases. This CDR3 comprises 17 residues. Germline values: CDR1 LGHNT, CDR2 FRNRAP. Trimming removed 1 base from V and 9 bases from J; junction bases left unmatched: 15. The CDR3 nucleotides are TGTGCTAGTGGTTTGGGGGACAGCTCGATAGGAATTACGCCCCAGCATTTT. This codes for CASGLGDSSIGITPQHF.

CDR3 sequence reads: CAWSYLRGRQITGELFF. CDR3 DNA: TGTGCCTGGAGTTATCTAAGGGGGCGACAGATTACCGGGGAGCTGTTTTTT. V and J are TRBV30 and TRBJ2-2; 7 bases map to TRBD1. Per the germline V gene, CDR1 is GTSNPN and CDR2 is SVGIG (reference sequence). Trimming at V came to 2 bases and at J to 5 bases, leaving 14 bases not matched to a gene. The CDR3 sequence is 17 residues long.

This chain connects TRBV7-9 to TRBJ2-1, with 8 nucleotides matching TRBD2. Trimming removed 2 bases from V and 4 bases from J; junction bases left unmatched: 7. The germline V gene encodes CDR1 SEHNR and CDR2 FQNEAQ (reference sequence). This CDR3 spans 16 amino acids. CDR3: CASSLIGTRWYNEQFF. The CDR3 region has the DNA TGTGCCAGCAGCTTAATAGGGACTAGATGGTACAATGAGCAGTTCTTC.

The chain combines TRBV11-2 with TRBJ2-3, with 13 bases identical to TRBD2. The length of the CDR3 is 16 residues. With V trimmed by 6 bases and J by 2 bases, 5 bases remained unmatched. Germline values: CDR1 SGHAT, CDR2 FQNNGV. CDR3 amino acids: CASRGGTSGNTDTQYF. CDR3 sequence (DNA): TGTGCCAGCAGGGGGGGGACTAGCGGGAACACAGATACGCAGTATTTT.

The gene calls are TRBV28 and TRBJ2-7, with D maybe TRBD1 (6 bases). V was cut by 3 bases and J by 0 bases, with 18 bases left in between. CDR1 and CDR2 from the germline V gene are MDHEN and SYDVKM. The CDR3 runs 17 residues. For the CDR3, the DNA is TGTGCCAGCAGTTTTTGGTCTCTTGGACAGAGCTCCTACGAGCAGTACTTC. Protein sequence: CASSFWSLGQSSYEQYF. Drawing the rest from reference TRBV28 and TRBJ2-7, the complete variable domain is DVKVTQSSRYLVKRTGEKVFLECVQDMDHENMFWYRQDPGLGLRLIYFSYDVKMKEKGDIPEGYSVSREKKERFSLILESASTNQTSMYLCASSFWSLGQSSYEQYFGPGTRLTVT.

This chain joins TRBV4-1 and TRBJ2-3; 9 bases match TRBD2. Germline V gives CDR1 MGHRA, CDR2 YSYEKL. The CDR3 is 15 amino acids. V lost 1 base, J lost 5 bases, and 4 bases stayed unmatched. CDR3 sequence (DNA): TGCGCCAGCAGCCAAGTCCCGACTAGCGGAGATACGCAGTATTTT. Protein sequence: CASSQVPTSGDTQYF.